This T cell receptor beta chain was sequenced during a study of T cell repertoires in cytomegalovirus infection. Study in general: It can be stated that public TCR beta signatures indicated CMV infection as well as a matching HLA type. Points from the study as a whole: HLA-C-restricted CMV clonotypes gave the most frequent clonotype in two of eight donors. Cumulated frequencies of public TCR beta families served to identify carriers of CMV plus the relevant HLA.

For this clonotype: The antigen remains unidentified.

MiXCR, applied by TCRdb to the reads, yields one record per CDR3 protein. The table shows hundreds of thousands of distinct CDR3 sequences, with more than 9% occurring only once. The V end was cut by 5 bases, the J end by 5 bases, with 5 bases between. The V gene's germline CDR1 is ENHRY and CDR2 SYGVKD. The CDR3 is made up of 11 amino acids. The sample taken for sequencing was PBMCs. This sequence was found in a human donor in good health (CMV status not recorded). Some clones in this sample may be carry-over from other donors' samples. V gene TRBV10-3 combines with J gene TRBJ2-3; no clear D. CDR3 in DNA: TGTGCCATCAGTTATATAGATACGCAGTATTTT. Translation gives CAISYIDTQYF.